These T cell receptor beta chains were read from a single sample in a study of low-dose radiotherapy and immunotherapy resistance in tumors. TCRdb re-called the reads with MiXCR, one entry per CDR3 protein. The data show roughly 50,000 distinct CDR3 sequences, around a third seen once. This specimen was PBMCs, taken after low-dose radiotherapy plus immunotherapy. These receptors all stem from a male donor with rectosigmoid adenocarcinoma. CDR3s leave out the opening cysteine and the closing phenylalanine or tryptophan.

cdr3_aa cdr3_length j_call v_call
ASSLSEDNEQF 11 TRBJ2-1 TRBV7-6
ASSQDSLPANEQF 13 TRBJ2-1 TRBV3-1
ASSHYQGLNTEAF 13 TRBJ1-1 TRBV14
ASKIGQGNSPLH 12 TRBJ1-6 TRBV28
ASSVHGLGKNEQF 13 TRBJ2-1 TRBV6-2/TRBV6-3
ASRIQGGTDTQY 12 TRBJ2-3 TRBV6-1
ASSSGTSGSYNEQF 14 TRBJ2-1 TRBV5-5
ASIGHHQETQY 11 TRBJ2-5 TRBV12-3/TRBV12-4
ATSDTTGADPQPGTDTQY 18 TRBJ2-3 TRBV6-6
ASSFVAATDTQY 12 TRBJ2-3 TRBV5-1
ASSLEETQY 9 TRBJ2-5 TRBV5-1
SASQTGSYYEQY 12 TRBJ2-7 TRBV20-1
AWSDGGNQPQH 11 TRBJ1-5 TRBV30
ASSLIFSPGPGTRVNYGYT 19 TRBJ1-2 TRBV7-2
ASILAGDVHPGNTQY 15 TRBJ2-3 TRBV27
ASTDSGGRTGELF 13 TRBJ2-2 TRBV12-3/TRBV12-4
ASSLRRRANTGELF 14 TRBJ2-2 TRBV2
ASSQVPGQGHSGNTIY 16 TRBJ1-3 TRBV3-1
ASSPISDKRGYEQY 14 TRBJ2-7 TRBV3-1
ASSLSGPAYEQY 12 TRBJ2-7 TRBV27
ASTRLAQYNEQF 12 TRBJ2-1 TRBV2
SAPAANYGYT 10 TRBJ1-2 TRBV20-1
ASSLGVDGGNYGYT 14 TRBJ1-2 TRBV7-6
SAPGGETQY 9 TRBJ2-5 TRBV29-1